Presented here are 9 T cell receptor beta chains from one specimen sequenced in a study of identical twins. TCRdb independently ran MiXCR on the 5' RACE reads; one entry per CDR3 protein. The table shows around 230,000 distinct CDR3 sequences, with roughly 7.1% occurring only once. The sample also formed part of further work on T cells expressing NK-cell markers.

Sequencing was performed on CD8+ T cells sorted from blood. These receptors were obtained from a woman aged 18-30 years in good health.

The chain has TRBV27 and TRBJ2-7; D might be TRBD1 (6 bases). The CDR3 length is 13 residues. CDR1 MNHEY and CDR2 SMNVEV come from the germline V gene (reference sequence). Trimming pared 7 bases from V and 6 bases from J, leaving 16 bases between. The CDR3 here is CASKRGIASEQYF. CDR3 bases: TGTGCCAGCAAGAGGGGGATTGCTTCCGAGCAGTACTTC.

The CDR3 protein is CASSLSGTSGRSGELFF. DNA of the CDR3: TGTGCCAGCAGCTTATCTGGGACTAGCGGGAGGAGCGGGGAGCTGTTTTTT. V usage is TRBV13 and J usage is TRBJ2-2, with 15 bases aligning to TRBD2. Germline lookup yields CDR1 PRHDT and CDR2 FYEKMQ (reference sequence). CDR3 length: 17 residues. V lost 2 bases and J lost 7; bases outside the gene matches: 5.

This clonotype came up many times. The rearrangement joins TRBV7-9 to TRBJ2-7; D perhaps matches TRBD2 (7 bases). The CDR3 totals 17 residues. V lost 4 bases and J lost 1, with 20 bases in between. CDR1 is SEHNR, CDR2 FQNEAQ, per germline (reference sequence). The CDR3 region is CASSSGATSAPSYEQYF. The DNA of the CDR3 is TGTGCCAGCAGCTCGGGGGCAACTAGCGCACCTTCCTACGAGCAGTACTTC.

This rearrangement joins TRBV27 to TRBJ2-7; D might be TRBD1 or TRBD2, each matching 5 bases. This CDR3 is built from 12 residues. V lost 6 bases, J lost 5 bases, and 11 bases lay in between. CDR1 is MNHEY and CDR2 is SMNVEV in the germline V gene (reference sequence). CDR3 protein: CASSSVGDEQYF. The CDR3 DNA reads TGTGCCAGCAGCTCCGTGGGGGACGAGCAGTACTTC.

This clonotype has a count of ten or more. The rearrangement joins TRBV7-2 to TRBJ2-7; D remains ambiguous. The CDR3 spans 12 residues. Germline V CDR1 and CDR2: SGHTA, FQGNSA. With 0 bases removed from V and 7 bases from J, the gap between germline ends came to 7 bases. This CDR3 is CASSLAMREQYF. The CDR3 coding sequence is TGTGCCAGCAGCTTAGCTATGAGGGAGCAGTACTTC.

The chain combines TRBV29-1 with TRBJ1-2; weak D call: TRBD1 (5 bases). The length of the CDR3 is 12 residues. Germline V gene lookup returns CDR1 SQVTM and CDR2 ANQGSEA. Trimming removed 7 bases at V and 4 bases at J, with 13 bases between. The CDR3 coding sequence is TGCAGCGCGGGTGGGGACTCCTATGGCTACACCTTC. Amino acids: CSAGGDSYGYTF. Using reference TRBV29-1 and TRBJ1-2 for the parts outside the CDR3, the full variable domain is SAVISQKPSRDICQRGTSLTIQCQVDSQVTMMFWYRQQPGQSLTLIATANQGSEATYESGFVIDKFPISRPNLTFSTLTVSNMSPEDSSIYLCSAGGDSYGYTFGSGTRLTVV.

This clonotype was observed many times. V usage is TRBV20-1 and J usage is TRBJ2-7; 10 positions agree with TRBD1. The CDR3 sequence is 14 residues long. With 6 bases clipped from V and 2 bases from J, the junction kept 7 bases outside the gene matches. From germline, CDR1 is DFQATT and CDR2 SNEGSKA (reference sequence). The CDR3 sequence: CSARDRGATYEQYF. The DNA for the CDR3 is TGCAGTGCCCGGGACAGGGGCGCAACCTACGAGCAGTACTTC.

This clonotype was seen many times. The chain joins TRBV7-9 to TRBJ1-2; no clear D. CDR3 length: 12 residues. The V gene's germline CDR1 is SEHNR and CDR2 FQNEAQ (reference sequence). The V end lost 4 bases, the J end lost 8 bases, and 11 bases lay between the germline ends. The CDR3 DNA reads TGTGCCAGCAGCTCGACCCGGTCGGGCTACACCTTC. Its protein is CASSSTRSGYTF.

This clonotype was detected ten times or more. An end of the junction differs from the germline gene, which may be a read error. As DNA, the CDR3 is TGCGCCAGCAGCTTGATCGCCTTACCATATGGCTGCACCTTC. It encodes CASSLIALPYGCTF. The rearrangement joins TRBV5-1 to TRBJ1-2; the D is unclear. Germline V CDR1 and CDR2: SGHRS, YFSETQ. The CDR3 runs 14 residues.